Listed here are 28 T cell receptor beta chains from one sample, sequenced in a study of blood T cell repertoires in COVID-19. Generated by immunoSEQ multiplex PCR, the TCRdb table keeps only in-frame clones and is missing some. The sample lists 180,000 or so clones, 80% to 85% occurring once. Sequenced sample: peripheral blood. Every receptor here comes from a woman older than 75 with COVID-19, enrolled during active disease.

The chain joins TRBV28 to TRBJ2-3; 10 bases align to TRBD2. There are 19 residues in the CDR3. J was trimmed by 2 bases and V by 4 bases; bases with no gene match: 15. Germline CDR1 MDHEN, CDR2 SYDVKM. The CDR3 DNA reads as TGTGCCAGCAGTTCCCAGCGGGAGGGCCGGTCGGCCTACACAGATACGCAGTATTTT. This sequence encodes CASSSQREGRSAYTDTQYF. Supplemented by reference TRBV28 and TRBJ2-3, the full variable domain reads DVKVTQSSRYLVKRTGEKVFLECVQDMDHENMFWYRQDPGLGLRLIYFSYDVKMKEKGDIPEGYSVSREKKERFSLILESASTNQTSMYLCASSSQREGRSAYTDTQYFGPGTRLTVL.

The genes are TRBV27 and TRBJ1-2; D call uncertain. In germline, CDR1 is MNHEY, CDR2 SMNVEV (reference sequence). The CDR3 covers 17 residues. V was shortened by 6 bases and J by 0 bases, with 20 bases between the two germline ends. For the CDR3, the DNA is TGTGCCAGCAGCCCGAAAATGCGCCTTCTAGCTAACTATGGCTACACCTTC. Amino acid sequence: CASSPKMRLLANYGYTF.

The V and J genes are TRBV27 and TRBJ2-2; TRBD2 matches at 8 bases. The germline V gene encodes CDR1 MNHEY and CDR2 SMNVEV (reference sequence). This CDR3 contains 16 residues. The V gene end was trimmed by 4 bases and the J gene end by 5 bases; junction bases not matched to a gene: 9. The CDR3 nucleotides read TGTGCCAGCAGTTCCATGCGGGAGGCAGGAACCGGGGAGCTGTTTTTT. It is translated as CASSSMREAGTGELFF.

The chain's CDR3 is CASSVLAGGQTGELFF. The CDR3 nucleotides are TGTGCCAGCAGTGTTTTAGCGGGAGGGCAAACCGGGGAGCTGTTTTTT. V and J are TRBV2 and TRBJ2-2, with 11 bases matching TRBD2. This CDR3 comprises 16 residues. Germline CDR1 is SNHLY and CDR2 is FYNNEI. V shed 4 bases and J 5 bases; nucleotides not matched to a gene: 6.

The chain links TRBV5-4 to TRBJ1-1; D may be TRBD1 (5 bases). V dropped 2 bases and J dropped 1 base, with 6 bases sitting between them. Germline V gene sequence: CDR1 SGHNT, CDR2 YYREEE (reference sequence). The CDR3 is 13 residues long. CDR3 sequence (DNA): TGTGCCAGCAGCTTACAGGCGAACACTGAAGCTTTCTTT. Residues: CASSLQANTEAFF.

The chain is built from TRBV19 and TRBJ2-5; 8 bases fit TRBD2. Trimming at V came to 3 bases and at J to 4 bases, leaving 7 bases not matched to a gene. The CDR3 spans 15 residues. Germline V CDR1 and CDR2: LNHDA, SQIVND (reference sequence). The CDR3 protein is CASSILGGAGETQYF. CDR3 DNA sequence: TGTGCCAGTAGTATCCTCGGGGGGGCGGGAGAGACCCAGTACTTC.

The V gene is TRBV14, the J gene TRBJ2-7, with 7 bases aligning to TRBD2. CDR1 is SGHDN, CDR2 FVKESK, per germline. There are 13 residues in the CDR3. Unmatched junction bases numbered 1, after V lost 3 bases and J lost 2 bases. The CDR3 nucleotides are TGTGCCAGCAGCCACGGGACTACCTACGAGCAGTACTTC. Protein sequence: CASSHGTTYEQYF. Full variable domain (missing parts from reference TRBV14 and TRBJ2-7): EAGVTQFPSHSVIEKGQTVTLRCDPISGHDNLYWYRRVMGKEIKFLLHFVKESKQDESGMPNNRFLAERTGGTYSTLKVQPAELEDSGVYFCASSHGTTYEQYFGPGTRLTVT.

Concerning this clone: At one boundary the junction diverges from the germline segment, which might be a read error. V and J are TRBV30 and TRBJ2-7; 9 positions agree with TRBD1. The CDR3 has 11 amino acids. Germline CDR1 is GTSNPN and CDR2 is SVGIG (reference sequence). CDR3 nucleotides: TGTGCCTGGAGTCGTGGGACAGGGTTTTTATTC. It is translated as CAWSRGTGFLF.

The chain recombines TRBV29-1 with TRBJ2-1, with 8 bases fitting TRBD2. V was pared by 4 bases and J by 4 bases, with 9 bases of the junction left unmatched. The CDR3 length is 15 residues. Germline values: CDR1 SQVTM, CDR2 ANQGSEA. The CDR3 protein is CSVAFSSGTYNEQFF. DNA of the CDR3: TGCAGCGTTGCGTTTAGTAGCGGGACGTACAATGAGCAGTTCTTC.

This chain uses TRBV30 with TRBJ2-1; 9 bases align to TRBD2. CDR1 is GTSNPN and CDR2 is SVGIG in the germline V gene (reference sequence). V shed 1 base and J 4 bases; nucleotides not matched to a gene: 2. The CDR3 is 14 amino acids. DNA of the CDR3: TGTGCCTGGAGTGGGGCGGGGGGGTACAATGAGCAGTTCTTC. It encodes CAWSGAGGYNEQFF.

This chain joins TRBV5-5 and TRBJ2-2; D remains ambiguous. V was shortened by 2 bases and J by 2 bases, with 7 bases between the two germline ends. The CDR3 sequence is 14 residues long. CDR1 and CDR2 (germline): SGHKS, YYEKEE (reference sequence). CDR3: CASSFGINTGELFF. DNA for the CDR3: TGTGCCAGCAGCTTTGGCATAAACACCGGGGAGCTGTTTTTT.

DNA of the CDR3: TGTGCCAGCAGCTTGAGCGACAGGGGTTCCTTTCCCTTCGAGCAGTACTTC. Amino acid sequence: CASSLSDRGSFPFEQYF. This chain joins TRBV5-6 and TRBJ2-7; 8 bases fit TRBD1. The V gene's germline CDR1 is SGHDT and CDR2 YYEEEE. The CDR3 loop spans 17 amino acids. The trim removed 1 base at V and 6 bases at J, leaving 15 bases unmatched.

The rearrangement links TRBV3-1 (or the pseudogene TRBV3-2) to TRBJ2-2; no clear D. Germline V gene data show CDR1 as LGHDT and CDR2 as YNNKEL (reference sequence). This CDR3 has 13 amino acids. Trimming removed 0 bases at V and 7 bases at J, with 6 bases between. CDR3 coding DNA: TGTGCCAGCAGCCAAGATCCTGTCGGGGAGCTGTTTTTT. It translates to CASSQDPVGELFF.

V usage is TRBV11-2 and J usage is TRBJ2-5; TRBD1 is a possible D gene (6 bases). In germline, CDR1 is SGHAT, CDR2 FQNNGV. V was clipped by 1 base and J by 4 bases, with 7 bases between them. The CDR3 contains 13 residues. The DNA for the CDR3 is TGTGCCAGCAGCTTAGCAGGGGCAGAGACCCAGTACTTC. This codes for CASSLAGAETQYF.

The chain employs TRBV9 and TRBJ2-7, with 10 bases matching TRBD2. The V gene end was trimmed by 3 bases and the J gene end by 3 bases; junction bases not matched to a gene: 3. Per germline, CDR1 SGDLS and CDR2 YYNGEE. The CDR3 consists of 14 residues. CDR3 nucleotide sequence: TGTGCCAGCAGCGGGACTAGCGGCTTCTACGAGCAGTACTTC. Its translation is CASSGTSGFYEQYF.

The rearrangement links TRBV24-1 to TRBJ2-2, with a weak D call TRBD2 (5 bases). V lost 9 bases, J lost 4 bases, and 8 bases lay in between. This CDR3 comprises 12 residues. Germline V CDR1 and CDR2: KGHDR, SFDVKD. The chain's CDR3 is CATARGTGELFF. The CDR3 nucleotides read TGTGCCACCGCCCGGGGCACCGGGGAGCTGTTTTTT.

The chain employs TRBV3-1 (or the pseudogene TRBV3-2) and TRBJ2-5, with 16 bases matching TRBD2. The CDR3 loop spans 16 amino acids. CDR1 and CDR2 from the germline V gene are LGHDT and YNNKEL (reference sequence). Trimming removed 4 bases from V and 2 bases from J; junction bases left unmatched: 1. CDR3 bases: TGTGCCAGCAGCCCGGGACTAGCGGGGGGGCAAGAGACCCAGTACTTC. Translated, it gives CASSPGLAGGQETQYF.

The rearrangement uses TRBV7-3 and TRBJ2-7; 10 bases agree with TRBD1. The CDR3 runs to 14 residues. The ends lost 6 bases at V and 5 bases at J; junction bases unmatched: 7. Germline values: CDR1 SGHTA, CDR2 FQGTGA. The CDR3 region is CASSVVGTGDEQYF. The CDR3 DNA follows: TGTGCCAGCAGTGTAGTCGGGACAGGGGACGAGCAGTACTTC.

There are a few counts of this clone. For the CDR3, the DNA is TGTGCCAGCAGCTCGGCCGCAGGAAGCGGGGGGCGGGGTGAGCAGTTCTTC. It encodes CASSSAAGSGGRGEQFF. V usage is TRBV5-4 and J usage is TRBJ2-1; 9 positions agree with TRBD2. The germline CDR1 and CDR2 sequences are SGHNT and YYREEE (reference sequence). The J segment lost 9 bases and the V segment lost 3 bases, leaving 16 bases of the junction unmatched. The CDR3 contains 17 residues.

The chain employs TRBV6-6 and TRBJ1-2, with TRBD1 as a possible D gene (5 bases). Trimming cost V 0 bases and J 2 bases, with 13 bases left between them. The CDR3 is made up of 16 amino acids. The germline CDR1 and CDR2 sequences are MNHNY and SVGAGI (reference sequence). The CDR3 coding sequence is TGTGCCAGCAGTTACTCGAATGCGGGGGGAAACTATGGCTACACCTTC. This encodes CASSYSNAGGNYGYTF.

The chain couples TRBV24-1 to TRBJ2-1; D call uncertain. Germline CDR1 and CDR2: KGHDR and SFDVKD. The CDR3 has 13 amino acids. Trimming cost V 2 bases and J 5 bases, with 6 bases left between them. The CDR3 sequence: CATSDSSDNEQFF. The DNA for the CDR3 is TGTGCCACCAGTGATTCCTCGGACAATGAGCAGTTCTTC.

This rearrangement joins TRBV5-5 to TRBJ1-2; D may be TRBD1 (6 bases). CDR1 is SGHKS, CDR2 YYEKEE, per germline (reference sequence). The CDR3 contains 14 residues. The germline V and J ends were trimmed by 5 bases and 8 bases, with 19 bases remaining between them. The CDR3 here is CASSSTTGSTGYTF. The CDR3 DNA sequence: TGTGCCAGCAGTTCCACAACAGGGTCTACGGGCTACACCTTC.

The chain combines TRBV6-5 with TRBJ2-7; 9 bases fit TRBD1. The J segment lost 2 bases and the V segment lost 6 bases, leaving 8 bases of the junction unmatched. This CDR3 contains 15 residues. CDR1 and CDR2 (germline): MNHEY, SVGAGI. In nucleotides, the CDR3 is TGTGCCAGCAGCGAGCCGGGACAGGGTACCTACGAGCAGTACTTC. Its translation is CASSEPGQGTYEQYF.

The V call is TRBV4-2, the J call TRBJ2-1; 8 bases are shared with TRBD2. This CDR3 has 19 amino acids. Germline V lookup: CDR1 LGHNA, CDR2 YNFKEQ. Trimming took 0 bases from V and 7 from J; bases not matched to a gene: 17. Here the CDR3 DNA reads TGTGCCAGCAGCCAAGATCGAACCGTCCCGCGGGGGGAGGGAAATGAGCAGTTCTTC. Its protein is CASSQDRTVPRGEGNEQFF.

This clone appeared once. This chain links TRBV5-6 with TRBJ2-7; 7 bases match TRBD2. V lost 0 bases and J lost 0; bases outside the gene matches: 6. The V gene's germline CDR1 is SGHDT and CDR2 YYEEEE. The CDR3 sequence is 16 residues long. The CDR3 region has the DNA TGTGCCAGCAGCTTGGGAGCGGGGAGAATCTCCTACGAGCAGTACTTC. This codes for CASSLGAGRISYEQYF.

This clone is a singleton in its sample. The rearrangement links TRBV4-1 to TRBJ2-7, with 9 bases fitting TRBD1. This CDR3 spans 16 amino acids. V lost 3 bases, J lost 8 bases, and 14 bases stayed unmatched. Germline CDR1 and CDR2: MGHRA and YSYEKL. Here the CDR3 DNA reads TGCGCCAGCAGCCATTATCGGACAGGGGAGCCCGGAAAGCAGTACTTC. Its translation: CASSHYRTGEPGKQYF.

V gene TRBV2 combines with J gene TRBJ1-2, with a tentative D call TRBD1 (5 bases). Trimming took 10 bases from V and 0 from J, leaving 12 bases between them. The CDR3 runs 13 residues. CDR1 SNHLY and CDR2 FYNNEI come from the germline V gene. The CDR3 loop is CANPREPNYGYTF. The CDR3 DNA sequence: TGTGCCAACCCCAGGGAACCTAACTATGGCTACACCTTC.

The rearrangement joins TRBV7-2 to TRBJ1-2, with TRBD1 matching over 8 bases. The CDR3 has 14 residues. Trimming removed 2 bases from V and 3 bases from J; junction bases left unmatched: 2. The germline CDR1 and CDR2 sequences are SGHTA and FQGNSA. The CDR3 reads CASSLMGQDYGYTF. The CDR3 DNA sequence: TGTGCCAGCAGCTTAATGGGACAGGACTATGGCTACACCTTC.